This T cell receptor (beta chain) was observed in a study of shared clonotypes between healthy human individuals. Turning to the study itself: A few men and a couple of women, aged 18 to 49, were donors. Study observations and caveats: Naive subsets generally had larger estimated richness than memory subsets. What rarefaction showed was incomplete sorted-subset sequencing despite large depth. Naive CD4 clonotypes overlapped across a few donors at roughly 5%.

Note on this clone: Its antigen is currently unknown.

From germline, CDR1 is ENHRY and CDR2 SYGVKD. With 4 bases removed from V and 0 bases from J, the gap between germline ends came to 6 bases. The CDR3 totals 13 residues. The assay was immunoSEQ multiplex PCR, and TCRdb's table has in-frame clones only and misses some. The sample holds 1 million to 1.2 million clones, approximately 75% seen once. The receptor's source is a young man in good health. Some clones in this sample may be carry-over from other donors' samples. The rearrangement uses TRBV10-3 and TRBJ1-1; D uncertain. What was sequenced was memory CD4+ T cells from PBMCs. The subset was: CD45RA-negative fraction. In nucleotides, the CDR3 is TGTGCCATCAGTGGAAATCTGAACACTGAAGCTTTCTTT. This gives the protein CAISGNLNTEAFF.